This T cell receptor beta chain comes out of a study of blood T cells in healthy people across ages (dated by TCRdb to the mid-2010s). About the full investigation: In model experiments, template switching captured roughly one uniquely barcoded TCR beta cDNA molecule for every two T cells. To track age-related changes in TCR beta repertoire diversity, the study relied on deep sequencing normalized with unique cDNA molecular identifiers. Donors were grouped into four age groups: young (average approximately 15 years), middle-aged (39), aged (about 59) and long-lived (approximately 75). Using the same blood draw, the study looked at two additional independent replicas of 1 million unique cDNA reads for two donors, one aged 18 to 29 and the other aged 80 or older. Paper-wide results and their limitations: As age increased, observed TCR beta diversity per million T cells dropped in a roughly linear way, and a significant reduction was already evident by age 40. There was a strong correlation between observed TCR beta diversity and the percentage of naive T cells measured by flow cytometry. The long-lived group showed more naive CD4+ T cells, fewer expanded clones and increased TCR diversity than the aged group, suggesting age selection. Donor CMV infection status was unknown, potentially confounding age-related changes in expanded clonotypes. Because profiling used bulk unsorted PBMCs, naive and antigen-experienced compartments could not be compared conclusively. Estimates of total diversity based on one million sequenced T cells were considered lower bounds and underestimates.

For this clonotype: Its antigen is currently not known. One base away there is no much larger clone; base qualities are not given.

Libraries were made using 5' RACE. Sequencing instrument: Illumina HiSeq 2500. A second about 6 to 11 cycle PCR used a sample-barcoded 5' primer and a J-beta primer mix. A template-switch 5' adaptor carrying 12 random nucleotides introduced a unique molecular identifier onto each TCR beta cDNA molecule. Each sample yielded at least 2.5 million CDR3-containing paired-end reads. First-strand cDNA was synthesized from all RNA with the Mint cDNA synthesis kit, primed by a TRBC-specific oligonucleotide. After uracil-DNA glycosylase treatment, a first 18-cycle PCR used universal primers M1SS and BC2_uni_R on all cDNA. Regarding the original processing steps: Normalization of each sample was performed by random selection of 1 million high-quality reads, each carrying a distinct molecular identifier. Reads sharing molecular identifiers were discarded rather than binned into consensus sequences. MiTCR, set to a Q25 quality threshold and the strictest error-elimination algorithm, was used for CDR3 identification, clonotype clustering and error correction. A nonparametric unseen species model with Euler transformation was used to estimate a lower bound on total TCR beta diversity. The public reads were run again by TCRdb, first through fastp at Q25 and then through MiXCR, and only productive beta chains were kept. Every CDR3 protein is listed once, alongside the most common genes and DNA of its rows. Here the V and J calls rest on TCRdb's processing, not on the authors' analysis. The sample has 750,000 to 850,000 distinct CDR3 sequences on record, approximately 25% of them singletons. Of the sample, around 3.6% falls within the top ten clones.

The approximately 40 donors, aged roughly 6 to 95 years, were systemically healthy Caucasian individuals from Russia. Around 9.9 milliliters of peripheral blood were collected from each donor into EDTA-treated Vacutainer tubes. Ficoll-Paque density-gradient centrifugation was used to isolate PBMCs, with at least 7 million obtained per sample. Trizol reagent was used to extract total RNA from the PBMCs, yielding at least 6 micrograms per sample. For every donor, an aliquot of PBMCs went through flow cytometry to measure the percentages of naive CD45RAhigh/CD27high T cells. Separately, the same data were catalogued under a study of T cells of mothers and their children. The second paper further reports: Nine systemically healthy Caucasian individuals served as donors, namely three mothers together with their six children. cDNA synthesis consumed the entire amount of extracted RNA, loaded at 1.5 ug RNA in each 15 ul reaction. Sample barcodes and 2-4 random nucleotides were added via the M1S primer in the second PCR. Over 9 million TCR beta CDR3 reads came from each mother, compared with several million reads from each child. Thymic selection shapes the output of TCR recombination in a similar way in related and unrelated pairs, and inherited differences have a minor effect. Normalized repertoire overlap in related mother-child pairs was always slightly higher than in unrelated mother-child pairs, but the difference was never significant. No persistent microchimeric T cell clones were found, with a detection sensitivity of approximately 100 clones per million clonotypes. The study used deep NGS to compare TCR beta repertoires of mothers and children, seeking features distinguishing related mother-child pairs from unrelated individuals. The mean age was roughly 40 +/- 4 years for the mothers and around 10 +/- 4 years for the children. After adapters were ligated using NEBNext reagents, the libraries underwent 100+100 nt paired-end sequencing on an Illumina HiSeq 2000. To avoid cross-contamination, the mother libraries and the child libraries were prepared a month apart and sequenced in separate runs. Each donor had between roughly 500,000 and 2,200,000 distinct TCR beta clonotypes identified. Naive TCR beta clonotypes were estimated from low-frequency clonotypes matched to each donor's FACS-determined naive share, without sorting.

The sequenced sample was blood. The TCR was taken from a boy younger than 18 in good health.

The encoded CDR3 is CASSRKIGLAKNIQYF. The base sequence is TGTGCCAGCAGCCGTAAGATAGGGCTAGCCAAAAACATTCAGTACTTC. This chain joins TRBV13 to TRBJ2-4; the D gene is not confidently resolved. The CDR3 contains 16 residues, cysteine and phenylalanine counted. Here the CDR3 DNA is all that survives: 48 bases in frame from base 1. Trimming at the junction amounts to 5 bases on V and 0 bases on J, and the germline ends lie 14 bases apart. Looking up the germline V gene (reference sequence) yields CDR1 PRHDT and CDR2 FYEKMQ.